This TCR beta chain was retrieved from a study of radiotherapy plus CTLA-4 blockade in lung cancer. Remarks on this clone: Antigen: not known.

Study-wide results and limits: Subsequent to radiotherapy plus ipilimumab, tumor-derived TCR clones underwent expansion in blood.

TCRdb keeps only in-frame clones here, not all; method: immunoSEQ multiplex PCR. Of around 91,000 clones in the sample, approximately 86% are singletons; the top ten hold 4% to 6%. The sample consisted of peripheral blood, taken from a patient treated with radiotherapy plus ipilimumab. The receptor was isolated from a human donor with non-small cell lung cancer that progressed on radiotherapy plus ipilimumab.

For the CDR3, the DNA is TGTGCCAGCAGCTTAAACGGGATCTCCGCCTCTGGAAACACCATATATTTT. It encodes CASSLNGISASGNTIYF. The chain links TRBV13 to TRBJ1-3; D remains ambiguous. This CDR3 is built from 17 residues. Germline V gives CDR1 PRHDT, CDR2 FYEKMQ (reference sequence). V lost 2 bases, J lost 0 bases, and 14 bases lay in between.